The 15 T cell receptor beta chains below all came from one sample that was sequenced in a study of response to subunit inactivated influenza vaccine. TCRdb re-derived calls from the RT-PCR reads in MiXCR, one entry per CDR3 protein. The repertoire has fewer than 800,000 distinct CDR3 sequences, less than 20% of them found once; the top ten carry 11%. The material sequenced was PBMCs from blood, taken approximately 12 days after vaccination. These receptors all come from a man between 45 and 60 years old who received an inactivated influenza vaccine.

The chain has TRBV29-1 and TRBJ2-7; TRBD1 matches at 7 bases. Germline V CDR1 and CDR2: SQVTM, ANQGSEA. V was clipped by 6 bases and J by 0 bases; unmatched bases: 8. This CDR3 is built from 14 residues. The CDR3 loop is CSVTDRDGSYEQYF. In DNA, the CDR3 is TGCAGCGTCACAGACAGGGACGGCTCCTACGAGCAGTACTTC.

The sample holds a few counts of this clonotype. The chain uses TRBV6-1 and TRBJ2-7, with D unclear. The V end lost 10 bases, the J end lost 0 bases, and 13 bases lay between the germline ends. The germline gives CDR1 MNHNS, CDR2 SASEGT. This CDR3 region has 13 residues. The CDR3 bases are TGTGCCACCCAAACGGACGGCTCCTACGAGCAGTACTTC. Its translation is CATQTDGSYEQYF.

This clonotype was detected only a few times. The chain recombines TRBV7-9 with TRBJ2-3, with D tentatively TRBD1 or TRBD2 (5 bases each). Between the trimmed V and J ends, which lost 5 bases and 3 bases, there was a span of 12 bases. The CDR3 is made up of 14 amino acids. CDR1 is SEHNR, CDR2 FQNEAQ, per germline (reference sequence). Here the CDR3 DNA reads TGTGCCAGCAGCCCCCCGGGGCTAACAGATACGCAGTATTTT. It specifies CASSPPGLTDTQYF.

This clonotype was observed a handful of times. V is TRBV20-1 and J is TRBJ1-4; D is possibly TRBD1 (5 bases). From germline, CDR1 is DFQATT and CDR2 SNEGSKA (reference sequence). This CDR3 region has 12 residues. V was pared by 5 bases and J by 8 bases, with 12 bases between. The CDR3 sequence: CSAAPQGEKLFF. DNA for the CDR3: TGCAGTGCTGCTCCCCAGGGCGAAAAACTGTTTTTT.

The CDR3 loop reads CASSLIGQYSSNQPQHF. Written as DNA, the CDR3 is TGTGCCAGCAGTTTAATAGGACAGTACTCTAGCAATCAGCCCCAGCATTTT. This sequence joins TRBV28 and TRBJ1-5, with a weak D call TRBD1 (6 bases). The V and J ends lost 2 bases and 0 bases respectively, with 14 bases between them. Per the germline V gene, CDR1 is MDHEN and CDR2 is SYDVKM. The CDR3 has 17 residues.

V usage is TRBV5-1 and J usage is TRBJ2-5; maybe TRBD1 (5 bases). CDR1 and CDR2 (germline): SGHRS, YFSETQ. V was cut by 2 bases and J by 5 bases, with 13 bases left in between. The CDR3 runs 14 residues. The CDR3 DNA reads as TGCGCCAGCAGCTTAGGCAGGGTGGATGAGACCCAGTACTTC. It codes for CASSLGRVDETQYF.

This clonotype was counted a few times. V usage is TRBV3-1 and J usage is TRBJ1-1; weak D call: TRBD1 (6 bases). The V end lost 4 bases, the J end lost 2 bases, and 11 bases lay between the germline ends. CDR3 length: 14 amino acids. CDR1 LGHDT and CDR2 YNNKEL come from the germline V gene (reference sequence). The CDR3 region is CASSPGQINTEAFF. The CDR3 nucleotides are TGTGCCAGCAGCCCAGGACAGATTAACACTGAAGCTTTCTTT.

The chain carries TRBV9 and TRBJ2-2; 7 nucleotides align to TRBD1. The CDR3 has 16 amino acids. Germline assignment: CDR1 SGDLS and CDR2 YYNGEE. Trimming took 1 base from V and 3 from J; bases not matched to a gene: 6. CDR3 nucleotide sequence: TGTGCCAGCAGCGTAAGTCCGGGGACAGACACCGGGGAGCTGTTTTTT. Translated, it gives CASSVSPGTDTGELFF.

The rearrangement joins TRBV28 to TRBJ1-5, with 12 bases aligning to TRBD1. Per the germline V gene, CDR1 is MDHEN and CDR2 is SYDVKM. The CDR3 contains 17 residues. Trimming removed 6 bases from V and 6 bases from J; junction bases left unmatched: 12. The CDR3 region is CASSPTSGTGGRQPQHF. The CDR3 region has the DNA TGTGCCAGCAGCCCAACCTCCGGGACAGGGGGCCGTCAGCCCCAGCATTTT.

As for this clonotype: One end of the junction varies from germline; a read error may be responsible. V and J are TRBV29-1 and TRBJ2-2, with a tentative D call TRBD1 (7 bases). The germline V gene encodes CDR1 SQVTM and CDR2 ANQGSEA. The CDR3 is 14 amino acids. DNA for the CDR3: TGCATCGTTGGAGGGGGCCGGGGCACCGGGGAGCTGTTTTTT. This encodes CIVGGGRGTGELFF.

The V and J genes are TRBV29-1 and TRBJ1-1; TRBD1 agrees at 7 bases. This CDR3 contains 13 residues. In germline, CDR1 is SQVTM, CDR2 ANQGSEA. The ends lost 6 bases at V and 5 bases at J; junction bases unmatched: 9. This CDR3 reads CSVEQGIGTEAFF. CDR3 DNA: TGCAGCGTAGAACAGGGGATAGGGACTGAAGCTTTCTTT.

This clonotype has ten or more counts. The V gene is TRBV4-2, the J gene TRBJ2-3, with 13 positions matching TRBD2. The CDR3 sequence is 18 residues long. The V gene's germline CDR1 is LGHNA and CDR2 YNFKEQ. Trimming at V came to 3 bases and at J to 6 bases, leaving 12 bases not matched to a gene. In DNA, the CDR3 is TGTGCCAGCAGCCAGAAAACTAGCGGGGGGGCCCTGGTGGATACGCAGTATTTT. Amino acids: CASSQKTSGGALVDTQYF.

This clonotype was seen only a few times. The chain is built from TRBV18 and TRBJ2-5, with 12 bases aligning to TRBD1. The length of the CDR3 is 16 residues. Looked up from germline, CDR1 is KGHSH and CDR2 is LQKENI. The J segment lost 5 bases and the V segment lost 2 bases, leaving 6 bases of the junction unmatched. The DNA of the CDR3 is TGTGCCAGCTCACCAACCGGGACAGGGGGCGCCGAGACCCAGTACTTC. It encodes CASSPTGTGGAETQYF.

Only a few counts were recorded for this clonotype. The chain combines TRBV4-3 with TRBJ2-2; possibly TRBD2 for D (8 bases). V was clipped by 0 bases and J by 3 bases, with 14 bases between them. Germline-derived CDR1 and CDR2 are LGHNA and YSLEER. The CDR3 length is 17 residues. Here the CDR3 DNA reads TGCGCCAGCAGCCAAGATAGGGGGCGGGGGGACACCGGGGAGCTGTTTTTT. Its translation: CASSQDRGRGDTGELFF.

This clonotype was seen only a few times. CDR3 DNA sequence: TGTGCCAGCAGTGGCCGGGCTCCCACCTCCTACGAGCAGTACTTC. Its translation is CASSGRAPTSYEQYF. V is TRBV6-2 or TRBV6-3 and J is TRBJ2-7; no clear D gene. Per the germline V gene, CDR1 is MNHEY and CDR2 is SVGEGT. V was trimmed by 5 bases and J by 0 bases, leaving 14 bases between them. There are 15 residues in the CDR3.